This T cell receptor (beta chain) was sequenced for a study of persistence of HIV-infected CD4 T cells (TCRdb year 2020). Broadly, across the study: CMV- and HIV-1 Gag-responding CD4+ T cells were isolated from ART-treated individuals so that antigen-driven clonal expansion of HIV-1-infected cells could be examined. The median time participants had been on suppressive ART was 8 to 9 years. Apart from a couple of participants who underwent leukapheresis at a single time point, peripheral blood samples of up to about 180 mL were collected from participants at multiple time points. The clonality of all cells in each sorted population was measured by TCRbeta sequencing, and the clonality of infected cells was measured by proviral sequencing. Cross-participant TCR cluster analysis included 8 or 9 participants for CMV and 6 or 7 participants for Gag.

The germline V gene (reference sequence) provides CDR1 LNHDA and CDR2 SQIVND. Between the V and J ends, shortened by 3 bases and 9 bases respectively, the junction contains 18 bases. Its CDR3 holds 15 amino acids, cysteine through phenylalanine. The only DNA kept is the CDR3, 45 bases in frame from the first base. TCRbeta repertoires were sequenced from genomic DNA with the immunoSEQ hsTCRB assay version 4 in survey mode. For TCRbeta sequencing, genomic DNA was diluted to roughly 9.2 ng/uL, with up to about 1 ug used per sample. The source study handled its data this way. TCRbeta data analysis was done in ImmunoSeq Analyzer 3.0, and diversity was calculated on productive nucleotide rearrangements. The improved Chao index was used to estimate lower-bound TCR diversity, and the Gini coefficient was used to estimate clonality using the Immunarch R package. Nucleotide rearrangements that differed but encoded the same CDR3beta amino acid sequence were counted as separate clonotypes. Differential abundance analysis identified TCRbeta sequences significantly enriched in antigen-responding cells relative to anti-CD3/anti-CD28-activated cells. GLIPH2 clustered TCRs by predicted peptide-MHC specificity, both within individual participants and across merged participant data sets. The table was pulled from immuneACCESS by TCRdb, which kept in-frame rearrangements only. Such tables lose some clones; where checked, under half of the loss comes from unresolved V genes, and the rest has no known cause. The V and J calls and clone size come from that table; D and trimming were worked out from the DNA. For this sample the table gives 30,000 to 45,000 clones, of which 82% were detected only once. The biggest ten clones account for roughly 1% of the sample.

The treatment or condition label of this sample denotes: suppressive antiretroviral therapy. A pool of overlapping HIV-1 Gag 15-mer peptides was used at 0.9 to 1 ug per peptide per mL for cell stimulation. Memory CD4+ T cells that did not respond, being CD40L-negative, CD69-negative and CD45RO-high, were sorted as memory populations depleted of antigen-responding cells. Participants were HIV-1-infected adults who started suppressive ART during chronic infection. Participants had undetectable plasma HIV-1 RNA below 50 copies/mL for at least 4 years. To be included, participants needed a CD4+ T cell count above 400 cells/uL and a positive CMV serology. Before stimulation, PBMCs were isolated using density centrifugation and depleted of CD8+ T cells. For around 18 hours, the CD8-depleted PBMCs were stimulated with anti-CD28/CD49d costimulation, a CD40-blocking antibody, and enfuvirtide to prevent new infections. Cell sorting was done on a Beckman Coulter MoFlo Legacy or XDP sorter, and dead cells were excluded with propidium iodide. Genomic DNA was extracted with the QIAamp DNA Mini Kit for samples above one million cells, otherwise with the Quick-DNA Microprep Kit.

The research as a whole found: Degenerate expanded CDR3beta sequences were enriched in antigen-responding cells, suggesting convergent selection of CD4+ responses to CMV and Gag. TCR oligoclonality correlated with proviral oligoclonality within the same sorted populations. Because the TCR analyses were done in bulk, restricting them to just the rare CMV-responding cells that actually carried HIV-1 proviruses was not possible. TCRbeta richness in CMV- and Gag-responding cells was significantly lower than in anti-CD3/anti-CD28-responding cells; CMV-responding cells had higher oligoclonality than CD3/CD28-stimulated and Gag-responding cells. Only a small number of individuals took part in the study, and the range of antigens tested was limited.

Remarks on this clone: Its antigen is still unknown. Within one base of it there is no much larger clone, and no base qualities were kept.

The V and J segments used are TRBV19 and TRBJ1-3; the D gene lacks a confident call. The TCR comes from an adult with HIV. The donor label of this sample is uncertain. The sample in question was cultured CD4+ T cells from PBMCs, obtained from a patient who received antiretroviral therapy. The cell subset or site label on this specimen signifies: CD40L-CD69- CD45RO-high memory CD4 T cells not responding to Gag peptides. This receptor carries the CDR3 CASSIGPDSRSTIYF. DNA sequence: TGTGCCAGTAGTATTGGGCCGGACTCGAGGAGCACCATATATTTT.